A single sample gave rise to the 12 T cell receptor beta chains below, sequenced in a study of T cell responses to AZD1222 COVID-19 vaccine. Generated by immunoSEQ multiplex PCR, the TCRdb table keeps only in-frame clones and is missing some. The sample consists of over 130,000 clones, roughly 94% of them appearing once. Sequencing used peripheral blood, obtained on day 0 of AZD1222 vaccination. The origin of the receptors is an adult in good health.

The chain recombines TRBV7-2 with TRBJ1-1; D is uncertain. V lost 4 bases, J lost 1 base, and 13 bases lay in between. This CDR3 contains 15 residues. The germline gives CDR1 SGHTA, CDR2 FQGNSA. As DNA, the CDR3 is TGTGCCAGCAGCTCGACACCTCAGCGGAACACTGAAGCTTTCTTT. It codes for CASSSTPQRNTEAFF.

The chain employs TRBV4-1 and TRBJ2-1; 7 bases align to TRBD2. V lost 4 bases, J lost 1 base, and 10 bases stayed unmatched. Germline values: CDR1 MGHRA, CDR2 YSYEKL. There are 17 residues in the CDR3. The CDR3 nucleotides are TGCGCCAGCAGCCTCGGCATTGTGGGGGGGTCCTACAATGAGCAGTTCTTC. Translation: CASSLGIVGGSYNEQFF.

This chain links TRBV7-2 with TRBJ2-1, with 10 bases identical to TRBD2. The CDR3 runs to 15 residues. Trimming took 1 base from V and 3 from J; bases not matched to a gene: 0. Germline V gives CDR1 SGHTA, CDR2 FQGNSA. CDR3: CASSLGLAGYNEQFF. CDR3 bases: TGTGCCAGCAGCTTAGGACTAGCGGGCTACAATGAGCAGTTCTTC.

The chain links TRBV9 to TRBJ1-2; D is undetermined. V shed 2 bases and J shed 2 bases, with 16 bases lying between them. Germline CDR1 and CDR2: SGDLS and YYNGEE. CDR3 length: 16 amino acids. CDR3: CASSVGVTPMNYGYTF. The CDR3 coding sequence is TGTGCCAGCAGCGTTGGGGTAACCCCGATGAACTATGGCTACACCTTC.

The rearrangement joins TRBV28 to TRBJ2-1; D is uncertain. Trimming took 9 bases from V and 4 from J, leaving 16 bases between them. The CDR3 has 14 residues. Germline assignment: CDR1 MDHEN and CDR2 SYDVKM. For the CDR3, the DNA is TGTGCCAGTAATTTAGCAGCTATATACAATGAGCAGTTCTTC. This translates into CASNLAAIYNEQFF.

The chain joins TRBV6-5 to TRBJ1-6; perhaps TRBD1 as D (6 bases). CDR3 size: 16 residues. In germline, CDR1 is MNHEY, CDR2 SVGAGI. The ends were cut back, 4 bases at V and 7 bases at J, with 17 bases in the middle. CDR3 region: CASSFSHGTRNSPLHF. The CDR3, as DNA: TGTGCCAGCAGTTTTTCCCACGGGACACGAAATTCACCCCTCCACTTT.

This clone was seen only once. This chain connects TRBV7-9 to TRBJ1-5; D is unresolved. Trimming cost V 0 bases and J 1 base, with 4 bases left between them. The CDR3 is made up of 14 amino acids. Germline CDR1 and CDR2: SEHNR and FQNEAQ (reference sequence). CDR3 nucleotide sequence: TGTGCCAGCAGCTTAGCAGCCAGCAATCAGCCCCAGCATTTT. This sequence encodes CASSLAASNQPQHF. The full variable domain, its missing parts supplied by reference TRBV7-9 and TRBJ1-5, is DTGVSQNPRHKITKRGQNVTFRCDPISEHNRLYWYRQTLGQGPEFLTYFQNEAQLEKSRLLSDRFSAERPKGSFSTLEIQRTEQGDSAMYLCASSLAASNQPQHFGDGTRLSIL.

This sequence joins TRBV5-5 and TRBJ1-3; no definite D call. In germline, CDR1 is SGHKS, CDR2 YYEKEE (reference sequence). Trimming shortened V by 3 bases and J by 4 bases, and 11 bases separated the two germline ends. This CDR3 is 14 amino acids long. CDR3 sequence: CASSWDKIGNTIYF. CDR3 sequence (DNA): TGTGCCAGCAGCTGGGATAAGATAGGAAACACCATATATTTT.

This rearrangement joins TRBV5-1 to TRBJ1-1, with 8 nucleotides matching TRBD1. This CDR3 spans 13 amino acids. CDR1 and CDR2 from the germline V gene are SGHRS and YFSETQ. V dropped 7 bases and J dropped 4; count of bases not matched to a gene: 6. The CDR3 DNA follows: TGCGCCAGCCGGGACGGACAGGGCACTGAAGCTTTCTTT. This translates into CASRDGQGTEAFF. Looking up the rest from reference TRBV5-1 and TRBJ1-1 gives the full variable domain: KAGVTQTPRYLIKTRGQQVTLSCSPISGHRSVSWYQQTPGQGLQFLFEYFSETQRNKGNFPGRFSGRQFSNSRSEMNVSTLELGDSALYLCASRDGQGTEAFFGQGTRLTVV.

This clone came up once. The chain recombines TRBV18 with TRBJ1-5; D remains unclear. The CDR3 has 17 residues. Per germline, CDR1 KGHSH and CDR2 LQKENI. Trimming removed 6 bases from V and 0 bases from J, with 18 bases in between. The CDR3 loop reads CASSPQRVKYSNQPQHF. The CDR3 region has the DNA TGTGCCAGCTCTCCTCAGAGGGTAAAATATAGCAATCAGCCCCAGCATTTT.

The chain employs TRBV2 and TRBJ1-6; D is perhaps TRBD1 (5 bases). CDR1 is SNHLY and CDR2 is FYNNEI in the germline V gene. The CDR3 totals 15 residues. V lost 2 bases to trimming and J lost 7 bases, with 12 bases between them. The CDR3 DNA reads TGTGCCAGCAGTGAACTGGGGGAATTCAATTCACCCCTCCACTTT. Its translation is CASSELGEFNSPLHF.

The chain carries TRBV2 and TRBJ2-2; D gene ambiguous. The germline gives CDR1 SNHLY, CDR2 FYNNEI. The length of the CDR3 is 11 residues. Trimming stripped 8 bases from V and 5 bases from J, with 6 bases between. The CDR3 sequence is CASCYTGELFF. The DNA of the CDR3 is TGTGCCAGCTGCTATACCGGGGAGCTGTTTTTT.